These 29 T cell receptor beta chains were all obtained from the same sample, sequenced in a study of cytomegalovirus exposure and HLA in healthy donors. Amplification used 60 Vbeta primers and 13 Jbeta primers. This table comes from immunoSEQ multiplex PCR, and its TCRdb copy is limited to in-frame clones, with some not included. The data show roughly 120,000 clones, around 77% seen once. The sample consisted of PBMCs. The source of these receptors is a middle-aged woman in good health and CMV-seropositive.

The J gene is TRBJ1-5, the V gene TRBV5-6; D is unresolved. V gave up 0 bases and J gave up 3 bases, with 19 bases separating them. There are 18 residues in the CDR3. Germline lookup yields CDR1 SGHDT and CDR2 YYEEEE. CDR3 DNA: TGTGCCAGCAGCTTGGGATATGCGGGTTTTGATATCAATCAGCCCCAGCATTTT. Translating gives CASSLGYAGFDINQPQHF.

The chain carries TRBV6-1 and TRBJ2-5; D may be TRBD1 (6 bases). This CDR3 is built from 12 residues. The V end lost 9 bases, the J end lost 2 bases, and 10 bases lay between the germline ends. CDR1 MNHNS and CDR2 SASEGT come from the germline V gene. The DNA for the CDR3 is TGTGCCAGTGGACAGACTCAAGAGACCCAGTACTTC. Its protein is CASGQTQETQYF.

The chain employs TRBV5-1 and TRBJ2-5; 7 nucleotides agree with TRBD1. Germline V gene lookup returns CDR1 SGHRS and CDR2 YFSETQ. The CDR3 covers 18 residues. The V segment lost 0 bases and the J segment 5 bases; nucleotides outside the gene matches: 16. CDR3: CASSLDGQARLLKETQYF. CDR3 DNA: TGCGCCAGCAGCTTGGATGGACAGGCCAGACTTCTTAAGGAGACCCAGTACTTC.

This chain joins TRBV30 and TRBJ1-1; 7 nucleotides match TRBD1. V trimming: 0 bases; J trimming: 5 bases; junction bases outside the gene matches: 3. This CDR3 contains 13 residues. CDR1 and CDR2 from the germline V gene are GTSNPN and SVGIG (reference sequence). The CDR3 region has the DNA TGTGCCTGGAGTGTACGACAGGGAACTGAAGCTTTCTTT. Translated: CAWSVRQGTEAFF.

This sequence joins TRBV9 and TRBJ2-7; 8 positions agree with TRBD1. The CDR3 loop spans 15 amino acids. With 3 bases clipped from V and 7 bases from J, the junction kept 12 bases outside the gene matches. Germline V gives CDR1 SGDLS, CDR2 YYNGEE. The CDR3 spells CASSARPWTGQEQYF. The CDR3, as DNA: TGTGCCAGCAGCGCTCGCCCGTGGACAGGGCAAGAGCAGTACTTC.

This clone has a handful of counts. The chain couples TRBV2 to TRBJ2-5; 11 bases fit TRBD2. Germline V CDR1 and CDR2: SNHLY, FYNNEI. The length of the CDR3 is 15 residues. The junction had 4 bases not matched to a gene; V was cut back by 7 bases and J by 0 bases. The CDR3 region has the DNA TGTGCCAGCAAGACTAGCGGGGATTACCAAGAGACCCAGTACTTC. This codes for CASKTSGDYQETQYF.

The chain has TRBV6-5 and TRBJ1-3; D perhaps matches TRBD1 (6 bases). Germline CDR1 reads MNHEY; CDR2 reads SVGAGI. The CDR3 length is 16 residues. Trimming cost V 4 bases and J 11 bases, with 24 bases left between them. Here the CDR3 reads CASSFQMGASGMAIYF. The CDR3 DNA reads as TGTGCCAGCAGTTTCCAAATGGGGGCCTCGGGGATGGCCATATATTTT.

J is TRBJ2-1 and V is TRBV10-1; D is possibly TRBD2 (7 bases). The CDR3 sequence is 15 residues long. Germline CDR1 WNHNN, CDR2 SYGVQD (reference sequence). Trimming cost V 0 bases and J 4 bases, with 10 bases left between them. This CDR3 is CASSESGGGYNEQFF. CDR3 DNA: TGCGCCAGCAGTGAGTCAGGGGGAGGGTACAATGAGCAGTTCTTC.

The genes are TRBV5-5 and TRBJ2-7, with 9 nucleotides matching TRBD2. The length of the CDR3 is 16 residues. Germline assignment: CDR1 SGHKS and CDR2 YYEKEE (reference sequence). J was trimmed by 5 bases and V by 2 bases; bases with no gene match: 11. For the CDR3, the DNA is TGTGCCAGCAGCTTCTCGGCGGGAGGGCCAACGAACGAGCAGTACTTC. Translating it yields CASSFSAGGPTNEQYF.

This clone was observed a single time. The CDR3 nucleotides read TGTGCCAGCAGTGAGCTCGGCAGGGTCTATGGCTACACCTTC. It is translated as CASSELGRVYGYTF. The rearrangement links TRBV6-1 to TRBJ1-2, with a tentative D call TRBD1 (5 bases). V was clipped by 3 bases and J by 4 bases, with 12 bases between them. CDR3 length: 14 residues. CDR1 is MNHNS, CDR2 SASEGT, per germline.

CDR3 region: CAWSVIPGENTEAFF. The CDR3 DNA is TGTGCCTGGAGTGTAATACCCGGGGAGAACACTGAAGCTTTCTTT. The J gene is TRBJ1-1, the V gene TRBV30; D remains unclear. V gave up 0 bases and J gave up 1 base, with 12 bases separating them. This CDR3 spans 15 amino acids. Germline V lookup: CDR1 GTSNPN, CDR2 SVGIG (reference sequence). The full variable domain, in which reference TRBV30 and TRBJ1-1 provide the parts outside the CDR3, is SQTIHQWPATLVQPVGSPLSLECTVEGTSNPNLYWYRQAAGRGLQLLFYSVGIGQISSEVPQNLSASRPQDRQFILSSKKLLLSDSGFYLCAWSVIPGENTEAFFGQGTRLTVV.

The chain joins TRBV27 to TRBJ2-1; TRBD1 agrees at 7 bases. Germline assignment: CDR1 MNHEY and CDR2 SMNVEV (reference sequence). With V trimmed by 3 bases and J by 8 bases, 7 bases remained unmatched. CDR3 length: 14 residues. CDR3 nucleotides: TGTGCCAGCAGTTTGACAGGGATGAACTATGAGCAGTTCTTC. It specifies CASSLTGMNYEQFF.

This sequence joins TRBV7-9 and TRBJ1-2, with a tentative D call TRBD1 (5 bases). The CDR3 consists of 15 residues. Germline-derived CDR1 and CDR2 are SEHNR and FQNEAQ (reference sequence). Between the trimmed V and J ends, which lost 5 bases and 0 bases, there was a span of 13 bases. CDR3 region: CASSPRQTSNYGYTF. CDR3 nucleotides: TGTGCCAGCAGCCCCCGACAGACCTCTAACTATGGCTACACCTTC.

This clone was seen a few times. The V and J genes are TRBV25-1 and TRBJ1-4, with 9 positions matching TRBD1. The CDR3 sequence is 15 residues long. J gave up 7 bases and V 4 bases, and 7 bases lay outside the gene matches. Germline V CDR1 and CDR2: MGHDK, SYGVNS. The CDR3 is CASSVPTGGREKLFF. The DNA of the CDR3 is TGTGCCAGCAGTGTCCCTACAGGGGGCCGTGAAAAACTGTTTTTT.

This chain connects TRBV30 to TRBJ2-1, with 8 nucleotides matching TRBD1. The CDR3 is made up of 19 amino acids. CDR1 GTSNPN and CDR2 SVGIG come from the germline V gene (reference sequence). Losses at the gene ends were 0 bases for V and 0 bases for J; bases not matched to a gene: 13. CDR3 bases: TGTGCCTGGAGTGTACTGGGGACAGGCCTACCGAGCTCCTACAATGAGCAGTTCTTC. Translating gives CAWSVLGTGLPSSYNEQFF.

The chain combines TRBV28 with TRBJ1-5; no clear D gene. The CDR3 is 12 residues long. V lost 8 bases and J 6 bases, leaving 11 bases between the germline ends. Germline CDR1 MDHEN, CDR2 SYDVKM. The CDR3 here is CASGVPSQPQHF. Written as DNA, the CDR3 is TGTGCCAGCGGAGTTCCCTCTCAGCCCCAGCATTTT.

This chain links TRBV5-1 with TRBJ1-1; D is ambiguous. There are 14 residues in the CDR3. Germline lookup yields CDR1 SGHRS and CDR2 YFSETQ. Trimming cost V 4 bases and J 1 base, with 11 bases left between them. In DNA form, the CDR3 reads TGCGCCAGCAGCGGAGGTTCGGGGAACACTGAAGCTTTCTTT. It encodes CASSGGSGNTEAFF.

This clone came up once. This CDR3 is CASSSTGEIGYGYTF. Here the CDR3 DNA reads TGTGCCAGCAGTTCAACAGGGGAAATCGGCTATGGCTACACCTTC. The genes are TRBV28 and TRBJ1-2, with 7 bases identical to TRBD1. Unmatched junction bases numbered 9, after V lost 4 bases and J lost 4 bases. The CDR3 has 15 amino acids. Germline V gives CDR1 MDHEN, CDR2 SYDVKM.

The chain couples TRBV11-3 to TRBJ2-2; D ambiguous. Germline values: CDR1 SGHNT, CDR2 YENEEA. The CDR3 runs 13 residues. Trimming took off 5 bases at V and 7 bases at J, with 11 bases between the two ends. CDR3 region: CASSPTASGELFF. The CDR3 bases are TGTGCCAGCAGCCCCACTGCGAGCGGGGAGCTGTTTTTT.

J is TRBJ1-5 and V is TRBV7-9, with 9 bases lining up with TRBD1. Germline trimming cut 5 bases from V and 0 bases from J; bases unmatched to any gene: 8. Germline CDR1 SEHNR, CDR2 FQNEAQ (reference sequence). The CDR3 loop spans 17 amino acids. The CDR3 sequence is CASSRTGDPYSNQPQHF. CDR3 nucleotide sequence: TGTGCCAGCAGCAGGACAGGGGACCCCTATAGCAATCAGCCCCAGCATTTT.

The chain combines TRBV5-8 with TRBJ1-4, with D possibly being TRBD1 (6 bases). CDR3 length: 15 amino acids. Germline V CDR1 and CDR2: SGHTS, YDEGEE. V shed 2 bases and J shed 7 bases, with 15 bases lying between them. The CDR3 coding sequence is TGTGCCAGCAGCTTAATTACAGGGAGGGCTGAAAAACTGTTTTTT. As protein: CASSLITGRAEKLFF.

V usage is TRBV6-5 and J usage is TRBJ1-5; D gene uncertain. Germline V gene data show CDR1 as MNHEY and CDR2 as SVGAGI. The CDR3 runs 13 residues. Trimming removed 0 bases at V and 4 bases at J, with 4 bases between. The DNA for the CDR3 is TGTGCCAGCAGTTACTCCTTTAATCAGCCCCAGCATTTT. The encoded protein is CASSYSFNQPQHF.

The chain recombines TRBV7-3 with TRBJ2-2; 13 nucleotides align to TRBD2. This CDR3 is built from 20 residues. Germline V gene sequence: CDR1 SGHTA, CDR2 FQGTGA. J lost 7 bases, V lost 4 bases, and 18 bases had no gene match. CDR3 coding DNA: TGTGCCAGCAGCTCAAGGCCCGTGGGACTAGCGGGACCCCGGGGCGGGGAGCTGTTTTTT. Translation gives CASSSRPVGLAGPRGGELFF.

This clone was observed once. V is TRBV28 and J is TRBJ2-2; the D gene is possibly TRBD1 (5 bases). Per germline, CDR1 MDHEN and CDR2 SYDVKM. The V end was cut by 7 bases, the J end by 4 bases, with 13 bases between. This CDR3 comprises 14 residues. The CDR3 protein is CASMGRRSTGELFF. The CDR3 region has the DNA TGTGCCAGCATGGGGCGGCGTAGCACCGGGGAGCTGTTTTTT. Supplemented by reference TRBV28 and TRBJ2-2, the full variable domain reads DVKVTQSSRYLVKRTGEKVFLECVQDMDHENMFWYRQDPGLGLRLIYFSYDVKMKEKGDIPEGYSVSREKKERFSLILESASTNQTSMYLCASMGRRSTGELFFGEGSRLTVL.

The chain is built from TRBV2 and TRBJ1-1; the D is unclear. The germline V gene encodes CDR1 SNHLY and CDR2 FYNNEI. The CDR3 is 12 residues long. The V gene lost 8 bases and the J gene lost 4 bases, with 11 bases spanning the gap. The CDR3 spells CASSFYGTEAFF. The CDR3 DNA reads TGTGCCAGCTCCTTTTACGGCACTGAAGCTTTCTTT. Looking up the rest from reference TRBV2 and TRBJ1-1 gives the full variable domain: EPEVTQTPSHQVTQMGQEVILRCVPISNHLYFYWYRQILGQKVEFLVSFYNNEISEKSEIFDDQFSVERPDGSNFTLKIRSTKLEDSAMYFCASSFYGTEAFFGQGTRLTVV.

J is TRBJ2-7 and V is TRBV4-1; 8 bases map to TRBD1. This CDR3 contains 16 residues. CDR1 is MGHRA, CDR2 YSYEKL, per germline. V was clipped by 0 bases and J by 1 base; unmatched bases: 5. Here the CDR3 reads CASSQDTRGLSYEQYF. CDR3 DNA sequence: TGCGCCAGCAGCCAAGATACCAGGGGGCTTTCCTACGAGCAGTACTTC.

This clone was seen only once. The J gene is TRBJ2-7, the V gene TRBV19, with D possibly TRBD2 on 5 matching bases. Trimming took 4 bases from V and 4 from J, leaving 11 bases between them. The germline V gene has CDR1 LNHDA and CDR2 SQIVND (reference sequence). The CDR3 is 13 residues long. CDR3 bases: TGTGCCAGTAGTACTAACGGCGGGTACGAGCAGTACTTC. It yields the protein CASSTNGGYEQYF.

The chain employs TRBV5-1 and TRBJ1-3; D call uncertain. There are 14 residues in the CDR3. The V end lost 4 bases, the J end lost 0 bases, and 8 bases lay between the germline ends. Per germline, CDR1 SGHRS and CDR2 YFSETQ. CDR3 loop: CASSPGLSGNTIYF. The CDR3 DNA is TGCGCCAGCAGCCCTGGACTCTCTGGAAACACCATATATTTT.

V gene TRBV6-1 combines with J gene TRBJ2-7; 11 bases line up with TRBD2. The CDR3 spans 16 residues. After removal of 6 bases from V and 0 bases from J, the junction contained 7 bases not matched to a gene. From germline, CDR1 is MNHNS and CDR2 SASEGT. The CDR3 DNA reads as TGTGCCAGCAGAGAACTAGCGGGAGCCCCCTCCTACGAGCAGTACTTC. It codes for CASRELAGAPSYEQYF.